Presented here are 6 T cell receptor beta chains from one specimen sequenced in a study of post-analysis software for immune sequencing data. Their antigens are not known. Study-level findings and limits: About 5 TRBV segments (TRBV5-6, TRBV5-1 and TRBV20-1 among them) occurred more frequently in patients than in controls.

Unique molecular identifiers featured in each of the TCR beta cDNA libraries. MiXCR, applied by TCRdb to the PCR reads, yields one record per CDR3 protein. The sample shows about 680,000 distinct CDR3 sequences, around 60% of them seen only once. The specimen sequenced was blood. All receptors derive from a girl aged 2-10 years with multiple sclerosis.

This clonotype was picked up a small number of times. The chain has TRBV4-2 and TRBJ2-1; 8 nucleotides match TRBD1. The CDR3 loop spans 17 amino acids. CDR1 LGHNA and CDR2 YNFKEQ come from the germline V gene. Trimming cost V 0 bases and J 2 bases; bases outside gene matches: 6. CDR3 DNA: TGTGCCAGCAGCCAAGATGGAGGACAGGGTACCTACAATGAGCAGTTCTTC. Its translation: CASSQDGGQGTYNEQFF.

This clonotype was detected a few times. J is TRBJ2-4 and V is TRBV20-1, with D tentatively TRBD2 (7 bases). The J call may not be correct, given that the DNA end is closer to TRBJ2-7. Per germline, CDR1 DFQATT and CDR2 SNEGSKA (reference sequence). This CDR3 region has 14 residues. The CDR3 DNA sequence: TGCAGTGCTACCCATCGCGGGGGCTTTTACGAGCAGTACTTC. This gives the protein CSATHRGGFYEQYF.

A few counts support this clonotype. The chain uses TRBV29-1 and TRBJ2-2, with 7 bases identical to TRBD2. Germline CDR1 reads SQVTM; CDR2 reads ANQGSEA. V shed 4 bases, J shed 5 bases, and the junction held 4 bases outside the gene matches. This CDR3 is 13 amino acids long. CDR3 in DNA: TGCAGCGTTGGGGCTAGCGGAACCGGGGAGCTGTTTTTT. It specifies CSVGASGTGELFF.

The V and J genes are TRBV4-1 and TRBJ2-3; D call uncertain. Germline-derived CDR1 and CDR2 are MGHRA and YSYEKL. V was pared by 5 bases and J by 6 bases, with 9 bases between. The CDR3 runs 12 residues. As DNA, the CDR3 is TGCGCCAGCAGCTCCCCGGCGGATACGCAGTATTTT. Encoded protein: CASSSPADTQYF.

The DNA for the CDR3 is TGTGCCAGCAGCTTGGAGGGAGCCAGCCTTTATGGCTACACCTTC. Encoded protein: CASSLEGASLYGYTF. The rearrangement uses TRBV5-5 and TRBJ1-2, with unresolved D. The V and J ends lost 0 bases and 5 bases respectively, with 14 bases between them. CDR3 size: 15 residues. Germline CDR1 is SGHKS and CDR2 is YYEKEE (reference sequence).

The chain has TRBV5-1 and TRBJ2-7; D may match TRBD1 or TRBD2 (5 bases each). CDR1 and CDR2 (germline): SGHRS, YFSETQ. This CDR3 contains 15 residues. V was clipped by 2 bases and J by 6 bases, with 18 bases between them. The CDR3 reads CASSFHTGLPGEQYF. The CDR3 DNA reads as TGCGCCAGCAGCTTCCACACGGGGCTCCCCGGCGAGCAGTACTTC.